These 7 T cell receptor beta chains share one sample of origin, sequenced in a study of blood T cell repertoires in COVID-19. Assay: immunoSEQ multiplex PCR; the TCRdb copy retains only in-frame clones and omits some. In the table there are 300,000 to 450,000 clones, roughly 77% of which are singletons. What was sequenced was peripheral blood. Every receptor here comes from a human donor with acute or convalescent COVID-19. The donor label of this sample is uncertain.

The V gene is TRBV6-1, the J gene TRBJ1-1; D perhaps matches TRBD1 (5 bases). This CDR3 contains 15 residues. CDR1 and CDR2 (germline): MNHNS, SASEGT. V dropped 0 bases and J dropped 4 bases, with 12 bases sitting between them. The CDR3 sequence is CASSEANQGGTEAFF. The CDR3 nucleotides are TGTGCCAGCAGTGAAGCGAATCAGGGTGGCACTGAAGCTTTCTTT.

This rearrangement joins TRBV6-4 to TRBJ1-5, with 7 bases aligning to TRBD1. V lost 6 bases, J lost 7 bases, and 6 bases stayed unmatched. The germline V gene encodes CDR1 MRHNA and CDR2 SNTAGT. The CDR3 totals 13 residues. CDR3: CASRGGEGQPQHF. The CDR3 coding sequence is TGTGCCAGCAGAGGGGGCGAGGGCCAGCCCCAGCATTTT.

A single count supports this clone. The chain carries TRBV3-1 (or the pseudogene TRBV3-2) and TRBJ1-2; D remains unclear. Germline CDR1 and CDR2: LGHDT and YNNKEL (reference sequence). The CDR3 spans 12 residues. The ends were cut back, 4 bases at V and 2 bases at J, with 5 bases in the middle. The CDR3 loop is CASSLTNYGYTF. CDR3 DNA sequence: TGTGCCAGCAGCCTGACAAACTATGGCTACACCTTC.

The rearrangement joins TRBV6-6 to TRBJ1-2; TRBD1 agrees at 7 bases. Germline lookup yields CDR1 MNHNY and CDR2 SVGAGI (reference sequence). The CDR3 length is 20 residues. V lost 5 bases to trimming and J lost 0 bases; unmatched junction nucleotides: 21. CDR3 residues: CASSPYTMGVNRGPNYGYTF. The CDR3 DNA reads TGTGCCAGCAGTCCATACACCATGGGGGTGAACAGGGGCCCTAACTATGGCTACACCTTC.

This clone was seen just once. The rearrangement uses TRBV2 and TRBJ1-1; TRBD1 agrees at 9 bases. The J segment lost 6 bases and the V segment lost 6 bases, leaving 11 bases of the junction unmatched. CDR1 and CDR2 from the germline V gene are SNHLY and FYNNEI. The CDR3 contains 15 residues. The CDR3 spells CASRGRGQGKSEAFF. The CDR3 DNA follows: TGTGCCAGCAGGGGGAGGGGACAGGGTAAATCTGAAGCTTTCTTT.

This chain links TRBV27 with TRBJ2-3; tentatively, D is TRBD2 (5 bases). This CDR3 spans 11 amino acids. Trimming removed 7 bases from V and 6 bases from J, with 8 bases in between. Germline V gene lookup returns CDR1 MNHEY and CDR2 SMNVEV (reference sequence). The CDR3 DNA follows: TGTGCCAGCATTGGCGGGGATACGCAGTATTTT. Its translation is CASIGGDTQYF.

The chain combines TRBV28 with TRBJ2-7, with D perhaps TRBD1 (5 bases). With 5 bases removed from V and 4 bases from J, the gap between germline ends came to 18 bases. The CDR3 is 15 amino acids. Germline V gene sequence: CDR1 MDHEN, CDR2 SYDVKM. The CDR3 DNA reads as TGTGCCAGCAGTCCCAGCGCCCCCAGGGCTTACGAGCAGTACTTC. Its translation is CASSPSAPRAYEQYF.